These T cell receptor beta chains were read from a single sample in a study of CD8+ T cells in alopecia areata. Sequenced by immunoSEQ multiplex PCR; TCRdb stores in-frame clones only, minus some. The table lists 90,000 to 100,000 clones, nearly 45% of them singletons. The specimen was CD4+ T cells sorted from blood. These receptors were collected from a human donor with alopecia areata. CDR3s include the opening cysteine and the closing phenylalanine or tryptophan. The D gene is left open where the match is weak. Expanded clones are given a class, and other clones once, few, many or no size at all.

V gene	J gene	clone size	D gene	CDR3 DNA	CDR3 protein
TRBV30	TRBJ2-2	.	.	TGTGCCTGGAGGAAAAGGACGAACACCGGGGAGCTGTTTTTT	CAWRKRTNTGELFF
TRBV28	TRBJ2-3	few	.	TGTGCCAGCAGTTCCCTCACAGGTGCGCAGTATTTT	CASSSLTGAQYF
TRBV28	TRBJ2-6	.	.	TGTGCCAGCAGTAGAGGCGGAGCTGGGGCCAACGTCCTGACTTTC	CASSRGGAGANVLTF
TRBV28	TRBJ1-1	.	.	TGTGCCAGCAGCGCATCTTGGCGGGGGAACACTGAAGCTTTCTTT	CASSASWRGNTEAFF
TRBV30	TRBJ1-1	.	.	TGTGCCTGGGAAGGCGGGTTGAACACTGAAGCTTTCTTT	CAWEGGLNTEAFF
TRBV29-1	TRBJ2-1	.	TRBD2	TGCAGCGTTGACCAAGCGGGAGGCTACAATGAGCAGTTCTTC	CSVDQAGGYNEQFF
TRBV28	TRBJ2-7	.	.	TGTGCCAGCAGTGCCGTATTCCCGACAGAAACGTACTTC	CASSAVFPTETYF
TRBV7-9	TRBJ2-3	few	TRBD2	TGTGCCAGCAGACTAAAGGGGCCTAGCGGGGGAGTATCAGATACGCAGTATTTT	CASRLKGPSGGVSDTQYF
TRBV11-1	TRBJ1-1	once	.	TGTGCCAGTTCCAGGGCAGACTACGCTGAAGCTTTCTTT	CASSRADYAEAFF
TRBV4-1	TRBJ2-5	.	.	TGCGCCAGCAGCCCCCGACTAGATAGCCAAGAGACCCAGTACTTC	CASSPRLDSQETQYF
TRBV7-2	TRBJ2-5	.	TRBD1	TGTGCCAGCAGCTTTTCTACAGGGGGCGAGGAGACCCAGTACTTC	CASSFSTGGEETQYF
TRBV2	TRBJ2-7	.	.	TGTGCCAGCAGTTCCGACGGAGCAGAGCAGTACTTC	CASSSDGAEQYF